Listed below are T cell receptor beta chains from one sample, sequenced in a study of cytomegalovirus exposure and HLA in healthy donors. Method: immunoSEQ multiplex PCR; TCRdb's copy keeps in-frame clones and lacks some. The sample holds about 100,000 clones; 65% to 85% are singletons and the top ten take 15% to 20%. The sequenced sample was PBMCs. These receptors were obtained from a woman in her sixties in good health and CMV-seropositive. Both conserved end residues are part of each CDR3. The D gene is left open where the match is weak. Size tells how often a clone was seen (once, few, many) or the class of an expanded clone, and some rows leave it out.

size	V	J	D	CDR3	DNA
-	TRBV5-1	TRBJ2-1	-	CASSPGLPYNEQFF	TGCGCCAGCAGTCCCGGTTTACCCTACAATGAGCAGTTCTTC
-	TRBV9	TRBJ2-7	TRBD1	CASSLGQGSYEQYF	TGTGCCAGCAGCCTCGGACAGGGCTCCTACGAGCAGTACTTC
-	TRBV30	TRBJ2-7	-	CAWSSGKQYF	TGTGCCTGGAGCTCGGGGAAGCAGTACTTC
-	TRBV27	TRBJ2-2	TRBD2	CASSWSAGATGELFF	TGTGCCAGCAGTTGGTCGGCGGGAGCTACCGGGGAGCTGTTTTTT
-	TRBV15	TRBJ2-4	TRBD1	CATSSQGGLAKNIQYF	TGTGCCACCAGCAGTCAAGGGGGCCTAGCCAAAAACATTCAGTACTTC
few	TRBV30	TRBJ1-4	-	CAWTGFASGKLFF	TGTGCCTGGACAGGTTTTGCCTCCGGAAAACTGTTTTTT
-	TRBV7-3	TRBJ2-7	-	CASSLSGDYEQYF	TGTGCCAGCAGCTTATCAGGCGACTACGAGCAGTACTTC
-	TRBV15	TRBJ1-2	-	CATSRGGPEYGYTF	TGTGCCACCAGCAGAGGCGGTCCGGAGTATGGCTACACCTTC
-	TRBV5-4	TRBJ2-5	TRBD2	CASSLTSGKWETQYF	TGTGCCAGCAGCTTAACTAGCGGGAAATGGGAGACCCAGTACTTC
-	TRBV7-9	TRBJ2-2	-	CASSLVGREGVNTGELFF	TGTGCCAGCAGCTTAGTCGGGCGGGAAGGCGTGAACACCGGGGAGCTGTTTTTT
-	TRBV7-9	TRBJ2-5	TRBD2	CASTSGWWEQYF	TGTGCCAGCACTAGCGGGTGGTGGGAGCAGTACTTC
-	TRBV18	TRBJ2-5	-	CASSPLGAEETQYF	TGTGCCAGCTCCCCCTTAGGAGCCGAAGAGACCCAGTACTTC
-	TRBV28	TRBJ2-3	-	CASSRSGVDTQYF	TGTGCCAGCAGTCGATCAGGGGTCGATACGCAGTATTTT
-	TRBV25-1	TRBJ2-1	TRBD1	CASSYLGQALLF	TGTGCCAGCAGCTACCTTGGACAGGCCCTGCTCTTC
-	TRBV5-4	TRBJ2-3	TRBD2	CASSPSLAGVKGDTQYF	TGTGCCAGCAGCCCGTCACTGGCGGGAGTTAAGGGAGATACGCAGTATTTT